The 10 T cell receptor beta chains in this list originate from one sample, sequenced in a study of CD8+ T cells in alopecia areata. Sequencing used cDNA as its template, made by extracting RNA and reverse transcribing it. This table comes from immunoSEQ multiplex PCR, and its TCRdb copy is limited to in-frame clones, with some not included. The sample includes some 100,000 clones, 55% to 70% of them seen just once. Treatment indicated: oral pan-JAK inhibitor, 5-10 mg twice daily. The sequencing here drew on CD8+ T cells sorted from blood, taken at approximately week 55, from a patient treated with tofacitinib. The origin of the receptors is a human donor with alopecia areata.

Only a few counts were recorded for this clone. The chain couples TRBV7-9 to TRBJ1-2; D not resolved. Germline values: CDR1 SEHNR, CDR2 FQNEAQ (reference sequence). Trimming removed 1 base at V and 3 bases at J, with 3 bases between. This CDR3 has 12 amino acids. CDR3 nucleotides: TGTGCCAGCAGCTTAGGGGACTATGGCTACACCTTC. Amino acids: CASSLGDYGYTF.

The chain joins TRBV6-5 to TRBJ1-2; D ambiguous. V was clipped by 6 bases and J by 1 base, with 9 bases between them. This CDR3 is built from 13 residues. Germline V gives CDR1 MNHEY, CDR2 SVGAGI. The chain's CDR3 is CASSPSLNYGYTF. The CDR3 DNA is TGTGCCAGCAGCCCCTCCCTTAACTATGGCTACACCTTC.

This rearrangement joins TRBV5-1 to TRBJ2-1; tentatively, D is TRBD1 (6 bases). Looked up from germline, CDR1 is SGHRS and CDR2 is YFSETQ. Trimming pared 1 base from V and 3 bases from J, leaving 11 bases between. The CDR3 spans 15 residues. CDR3 sequence: CASSLTGNLYNEQFF. The CDR3 DNA follows: TGCGCCAGCAGCTTGACAGGGAATCTCTACAATGAGCAGTTCTTC. The variable domain in full, with the rest retrieved from reference TRBV5-1 and TRBJ2-1, is KAGVTQTPRYLIKTRGQQVTLSCSPISGHRSVSWYQQTPGQGLQFLFEYFSETQRNKGNFPGRFSGRQFSNSRSEMNVSTLELGDSALYLCASSLTGNLYNEQFFGPGTRLTVL.

This rearrangement joins TRBV6-5 to TRBJ1-1; 8 bases agree with TRBD1. V trimming: 6 bases; J trimming: 7 bases; junction bases outside the gene matches: 10. The germline gives CDR1 MNHEY, CDR2 SVGAGI. The CDR3 has 14 residues. The CDR3 nucleotides read TGTGCCAGCAGCCCGGACAGGGCATATGGTGAAGCTTTCTTT. Residues: CASSPDRAYGEAFF.

The rearrangement uses TRBV29-1 and TRBJ1-2; 8 bases are shared with TRBD1. The CDR3 is made up of 13 amino acids. CDR1 and CDR2 from the germline V gene are SQVTM and ANQGSEA. Trimming removed 6 bases from V and 7 bases from J; junction bases left unmatched: 10. DNA for the CDR3: TGCAGCGTAGACACAGGGGGGGCTGCTGGCTACACCTTC. Its protein is CSVDTGGAAGYTF.

The chain employs TRBV30 and TRBJ2-5, with 10 nucleotides matching TRBD2. The CDR3 is 13 residues long. Germline CDR1 and CDR2: GTSNPN and SVGIG (reference sequence). J gave up 5 bases and V 8 bases, and 8 bases lay outside the gene matches. CDR3 nucleotides: TGTGCCCAGGCCGGGACTAGCGTTGAGACCCAGTACTTC. Its translation is CAQAGTSVETQYF.

This clone has just a few counts. The J gene is TRBJ2-1, the V gene TRBV9, with TRBD2 matching over 8 bases. The CDR3 covers 16 residues. From germline, CDR1 is SGDLS and CDR2 YYNGEE. V dropped 2 bases and J dropped 0; count of bases not matched to a gene: 4. DNA for the CDR3: TGTGCCAGCAGCGTCGGGGGGGCGAGCTCCTACAATGAGCAGTTCTTC. It translates to CASSVGGASSYNEQFF.

The chain uses TRBV2 and TRBJ1-2; D call uncertain. V was trimmed by 6 bases and J by 2 bases, leaving 13 bases between them. Germline CDR1 is SNHLY and CDR2 is FYNNEI. CDR3 size: 14 residues. CDR3 DNA sequence: TGTGCCAGCAGCCCCCTTGGTCCCAACTATGGCTACACCTTC. Protein sequence: CASSPLGPNYGYTF.

This clone occurred a few times. The rearrangement links TRBV14 to TRBJ1-2; a weak D match, TRBD1 (5 bases). There are 13 residues in the CDR3. V gave up 4 bases and J gave up 0 bases, with 6 bases separating them. In germline, CDR1 is SGHDN, CDR2 FVKESK. CDR3 in DNA: TGTGCCAGCAGCCCAGGGACTAACTATGGCTACACCTTC. This sequence encodes CASSPGTNYGYTF.

This clone was observed a few times. The chain is built from TRBV5-6 and TRBJ1-1, with D unclear. Germline V CDR1 and CDR2: SGHDT, YYEEEE. The CDR3 has 13 amino acids. Trimming took 2 bases from V and 2 from J, leaving 7 bases between them. In nucleotides, the CDR3 is TGTGCCAGCAGCTTTGACCTAAACACTGAAGCTTTCTTT. Its protein product is CASSFDLNTEAFF.